This T cell receptor beta chain was retrieved from a study of shared clonotypes between healthy human individuals. The naive CD8 subset, CD45RO-negative cells positively selected for CCR7, excluded terminally differentiated effector memory CD45RA+ cells. Data came from immunoSEQ multiplex PCR; TCRdb stores just in-frame clones and leaves some out. Of hundreds of thousands of clones in the sample, about 95% were seen once. This CDR3 comprises 11 residues. V lost 2 bases to trimming and J lost 14 bases, with 11 bases between them. CDR1 and CDR2 (germline): SGHNT, YYREEE (reference sequence). The V gene is TRBV5-4, the J gene TRBJ2-4; D is perhaps TRBD1 (6 bases). The source of this sequence is a woman aged 25 to 39 in good health. The material sequenced was naive CD8+ T cells sorted from blood. The CDR3 region is CASSFGTTKYF. CDR3 DNA: TGTGCCAGCAGCTTCGGGACAACCAAGTACTTC.